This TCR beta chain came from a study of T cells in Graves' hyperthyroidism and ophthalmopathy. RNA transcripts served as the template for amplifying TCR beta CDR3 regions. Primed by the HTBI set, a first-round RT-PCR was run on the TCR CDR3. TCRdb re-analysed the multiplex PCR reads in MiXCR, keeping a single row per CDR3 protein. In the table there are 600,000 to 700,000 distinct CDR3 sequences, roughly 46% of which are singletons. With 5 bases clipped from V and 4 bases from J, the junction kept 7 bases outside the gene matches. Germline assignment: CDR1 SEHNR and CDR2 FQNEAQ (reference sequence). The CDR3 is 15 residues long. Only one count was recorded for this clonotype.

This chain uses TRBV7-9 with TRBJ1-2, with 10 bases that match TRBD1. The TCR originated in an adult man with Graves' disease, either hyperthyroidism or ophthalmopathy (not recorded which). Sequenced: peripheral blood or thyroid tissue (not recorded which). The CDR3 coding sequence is TGTGCCAGCAGCAGGGGACAGGGGAATGGCTATGGCTACACCTTC. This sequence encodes CASSRGQGNGYGYTF.